Following are 5 T cell receptor beta chains from one sample sequenced in a study of blood T cells in healthy people across ages. Combining a sample-barcoded 5' primer with a J-beta primer mix, a second PCR ran for roughly 7 to 12 cycles. TCRdb re-called the 5' RACE reads through MiXCR, storing one row per CDR3 protein. The table lists 750,000 or so distinct CDR3 sequences, around 25% of them singletons. This sample was shared with a second study, whose subject was T cells of mothers and their children.

The source material was blood. These receptors were collected from a boy aged 5-17 years in good health.

The chain recombines TRBV11-1 with TRBJ2-1; TRBD2 matches at 7 bases. Per the germline V gene, CDR1 is SGHAT and CDR2 is FQDESV (reference sequence). The ends lost 1 base at V and 9 bases at J; junction bases unmatched: 15. The CDR3 has 17 residues. The CDR3 DNA follows: TGTGCCAGCAGCTTAGGACTGAGGCTAGCGGATGACAGTGAGCAGTTCTTC. Amino acid sequence: CASSLGLRLADDSEQFF.

This clonotype was detected only a few times. The genes are TRBV28 and TRBJ2-1, with D possibly called TRBD1 or TRBD2 (5 bases each). There are 15 residues in the CDR3. Trimming stripped 6 bases from V and 5 bases from J, with 17 bases between. From germline, CDR1 is MDHEN and CDR2 SYDVKM. DNA of the CDR3: TGTGCCAGCAGGGTAGCTGGGGGAGATAACAATGAGCAGTTCTTC. This gives the protein CASRVAGGDNNEQFF. Supplemented by reference TRBV28 and TRBJ2-1, the full variable domain reads DVKVTQSSRYLVKRTGEKVFLECVQDMDHENMFWYRQDPGLGLRLIYFSYDVKMKEKGDIPEGYSVSREKKERFSLILESASTNQTSMYLCASRVAGGDNNEQFFGPGTRLTVL.

With respect to this clonotype: One junction end disagrees with the germline gene, perhaps due to a read error. This sequence joins TRBV7-7 and TRBJ2-2, with TRBD2 matching 7 bases. CDR3 length: 15 residues. Germline V gives CDR1 SSHAT, CDR2 FNYEAQ (reference sequence). The CDR3 spells CASSPASGNTGELFF. For the CDR3, the DNA is TGTGCTAGCAGCCCGGCTAGCGGGAACACCGGGGAGCTGTTTTTT.

This clonotype was observed at least ten times. The J gene is TRBJ2-7, the V gene TRBV29-1; tentatively, D is TRBD2 (6 bases). Looked up from germline, CDR1 is SQVTM and CDR2 is ANQGSEA. Trimming stripped 6 bases from V and 0 bases from J, with 15 bases between. The CDR3 contains 14 residues. CDR3 region: CSVLPGLSSYEQYF. The CDR3 DNA is TGCAGCGTCTTACCGGGACTGAGCTCCTACGAGCAGTACTTC.

There are a few counts of this clonotype. The chain couples TRBV5-6 to TRBJ1-5; TRBD1 agrees at 9 bases. The V segment lost 1 base and the J segment 7 bases; nucleotides outside the gene matches: 6. The CDR3 runs to 15 residues. Germline lookup yields CDR1 SGHDT and CDR2 YYEEEE. Here the CDR3 DNA reads TGTGCCAGCAGCTTGTCGGGACAGGGTAGGCAGCCCCAGCATTTT. It yields the protein CASSLSGQGRQPQHF.